This T cell receptor (beta chain) was retrieved from a study of cytomegalovirus exposure and HLA in healthy donors. The donors (healthy individuals) were bone marrow donors. In the case of this clone: Its target is unknown.

This CDR3 comprises 12 residues. In germline, CDR1 is MNHEY, CDR2 SMNVEV (reference sequence). The junction had 3 bases not matched to a gene; V was cut back by 10 bases and J by 2 bases. The PCR was carried out with 60 Vbeta primers and 13 Jbeta primers. Assay used: immunoSEQ multiplex PCR; TCRdb lists only in-frame clones, some missing. The table includes approximately 89,000 clones, about 85% detected once. Study-level findings and limits: The authors considered a cluster of highly shared sequence variants likely to be a sequencing artifact.

The rearrangement joins TRBV27 to TRBJ2-5, with 8 positions matching TRBD2. Sequenced input: PBMCs. The source of this sequence is a middle-aged man in good health and CMV-seropositive. The CDR3 region has the DNA TGTGCCACCCGGGGGGGACAAGAGACCCAGTACTTC. It yields the protein CATRGGQETQYF.